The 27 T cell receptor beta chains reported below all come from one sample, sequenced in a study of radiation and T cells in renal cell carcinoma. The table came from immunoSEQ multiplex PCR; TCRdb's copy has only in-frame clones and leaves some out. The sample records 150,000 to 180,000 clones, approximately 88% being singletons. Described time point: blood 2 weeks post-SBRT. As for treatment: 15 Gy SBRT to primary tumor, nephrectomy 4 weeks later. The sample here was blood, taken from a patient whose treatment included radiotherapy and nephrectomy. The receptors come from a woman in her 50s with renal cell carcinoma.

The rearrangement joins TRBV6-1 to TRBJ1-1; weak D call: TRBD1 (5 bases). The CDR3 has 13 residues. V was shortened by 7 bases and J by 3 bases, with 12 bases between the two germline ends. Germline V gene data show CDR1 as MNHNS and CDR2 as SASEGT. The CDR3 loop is CASTGRGDTEAFF. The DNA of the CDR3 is TGTGCCAGCACGGGGAGGGGCGACACTGAAGCTTTCTTT.

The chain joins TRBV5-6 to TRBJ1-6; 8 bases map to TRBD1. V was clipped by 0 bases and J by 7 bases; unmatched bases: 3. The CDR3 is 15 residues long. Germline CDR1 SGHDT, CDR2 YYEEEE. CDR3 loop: CASSLAGTGNSPLHF. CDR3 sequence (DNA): TGTGCCAGCAGCTTGGCCGGGACAGGCAATTCACCCCTCCACTTT.

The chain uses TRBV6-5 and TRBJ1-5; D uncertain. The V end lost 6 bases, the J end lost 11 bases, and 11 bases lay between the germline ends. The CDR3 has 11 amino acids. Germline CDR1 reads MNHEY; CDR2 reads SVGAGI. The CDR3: CASRLREAQHF. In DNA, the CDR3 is TGTGCCAGCAGGTTAAGGGAAGCCCAGCATTTT.

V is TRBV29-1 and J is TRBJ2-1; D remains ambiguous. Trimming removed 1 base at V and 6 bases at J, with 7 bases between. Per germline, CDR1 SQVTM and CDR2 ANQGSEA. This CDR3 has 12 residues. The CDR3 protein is CSVEATPNEQFF. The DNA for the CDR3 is TGCAGCGTTGAAGCGACACCCAATGAGCAGTTCTTC.

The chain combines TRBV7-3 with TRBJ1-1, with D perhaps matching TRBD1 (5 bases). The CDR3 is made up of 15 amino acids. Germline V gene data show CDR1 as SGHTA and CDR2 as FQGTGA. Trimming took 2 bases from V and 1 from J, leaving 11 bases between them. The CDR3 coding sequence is TGTGCCAGCAGCTTAGACCCACAGGCGAACACTGAAGCTTTCTTT. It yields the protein CASSLDPQANTEAFF.

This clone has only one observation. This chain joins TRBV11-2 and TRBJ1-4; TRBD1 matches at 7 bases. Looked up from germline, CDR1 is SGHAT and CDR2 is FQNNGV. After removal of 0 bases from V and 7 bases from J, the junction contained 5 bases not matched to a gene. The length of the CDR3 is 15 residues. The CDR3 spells CASSLDPGQSEKLFF. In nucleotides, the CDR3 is TGTGCCAGCAGCTTAGATCCGGGACAGAGTGAAAAACTGTTTTTT.

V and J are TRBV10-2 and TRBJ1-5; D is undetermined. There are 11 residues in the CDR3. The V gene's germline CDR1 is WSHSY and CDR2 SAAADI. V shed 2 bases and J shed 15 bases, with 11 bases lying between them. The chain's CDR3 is CASSEGVTRHF. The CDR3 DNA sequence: TGCGCCAGCAGTGAGGGAGTCACTCGGCATTTT.

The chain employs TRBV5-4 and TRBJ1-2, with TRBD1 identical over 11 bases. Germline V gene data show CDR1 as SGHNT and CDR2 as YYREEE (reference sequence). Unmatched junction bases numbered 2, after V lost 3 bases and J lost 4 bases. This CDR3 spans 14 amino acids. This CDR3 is CASSWGQGVYGYTF. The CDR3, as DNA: TGTGCCAGCAGCTGGGGACAGGGGGTCTATGGCTACACCTTC.

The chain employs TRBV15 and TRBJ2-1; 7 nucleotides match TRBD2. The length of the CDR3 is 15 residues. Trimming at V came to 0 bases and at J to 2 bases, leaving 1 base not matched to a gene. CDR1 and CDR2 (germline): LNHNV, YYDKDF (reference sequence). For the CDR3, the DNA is TGTGCCACCAGCAGAGATGGGGGGGCCTACAATGAGCAGTTCTTC. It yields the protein CATSRDGGAYNEQFF.

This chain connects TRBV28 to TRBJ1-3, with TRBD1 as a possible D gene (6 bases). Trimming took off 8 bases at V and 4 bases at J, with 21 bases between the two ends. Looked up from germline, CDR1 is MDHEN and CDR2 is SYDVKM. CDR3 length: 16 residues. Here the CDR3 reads CASPPAAGDFGNTIYF. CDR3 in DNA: TGTGCCAGCCCCCCAGCGGCAGGGGATTTCGGAAACACCATATATTTT.

The CDR3 DNA sequence: TGTGCCAGCAGTTACGGGACCTCGAACACCGGGGAGCTGTTTTTT. Residues: CASSYGTSNTGELFF. This chain uses TRBV6-6 with TRBJ2-2; D may match TRBD1 or TRBD2 (5 bases each). The CDR3 consists of 15 residues. Germline values: CDR1 MNHNY, CDR2 SVGAGI (reference sequence). The germline V and J ends were trimmed by 2 bases and 0 bases, with 7 bases remaining between them.

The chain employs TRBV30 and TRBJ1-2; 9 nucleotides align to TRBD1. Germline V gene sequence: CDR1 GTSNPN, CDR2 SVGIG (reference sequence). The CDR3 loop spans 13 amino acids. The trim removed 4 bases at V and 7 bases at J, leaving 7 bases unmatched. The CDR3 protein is CAWIMDRGGGYTF. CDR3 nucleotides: TGTGCCTGGATCATGGACAGGGGCGGTGGCTACACCTTC.

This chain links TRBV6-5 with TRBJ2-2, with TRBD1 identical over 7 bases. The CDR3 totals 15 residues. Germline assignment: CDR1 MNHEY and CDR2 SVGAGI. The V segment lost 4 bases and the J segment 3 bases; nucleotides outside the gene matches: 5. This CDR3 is CASSSGTAYTGELFF. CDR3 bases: TGTGCCAGCAGTTCCGGGACAGCGTACACCGGGGAGCTGTTTTTT.

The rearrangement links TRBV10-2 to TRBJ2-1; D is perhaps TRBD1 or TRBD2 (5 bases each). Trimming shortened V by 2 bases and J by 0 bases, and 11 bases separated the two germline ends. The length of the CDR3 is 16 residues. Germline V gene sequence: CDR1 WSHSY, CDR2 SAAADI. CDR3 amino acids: CASSEGGPSSYNEQFF. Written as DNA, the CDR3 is TGCGCCAGCAGTGAGGGGGGTCCTAGCTCCTACAATGAGCAGTTCTTC.

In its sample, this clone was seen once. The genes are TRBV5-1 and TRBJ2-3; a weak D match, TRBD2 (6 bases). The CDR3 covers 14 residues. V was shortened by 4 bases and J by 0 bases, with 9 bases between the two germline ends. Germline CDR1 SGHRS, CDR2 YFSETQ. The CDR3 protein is CASSEAGSTDTQYF. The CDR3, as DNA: TGCGCCAGCAGCGAGGCGGGGAGCACAGATACGCAGTATTTT.

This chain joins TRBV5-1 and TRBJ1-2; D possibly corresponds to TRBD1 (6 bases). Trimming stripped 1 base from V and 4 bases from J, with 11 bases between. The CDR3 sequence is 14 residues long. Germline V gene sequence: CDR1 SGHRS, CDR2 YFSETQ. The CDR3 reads CASSLLDSSYGYTF. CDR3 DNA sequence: TGCGCCAGCAGCTTGTTGGACAGTAGCTATGGCTACACCTTC.

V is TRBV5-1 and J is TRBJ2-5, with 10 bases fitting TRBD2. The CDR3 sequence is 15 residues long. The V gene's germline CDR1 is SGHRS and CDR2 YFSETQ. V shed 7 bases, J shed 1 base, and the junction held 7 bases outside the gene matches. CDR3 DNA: TGCGCCAGCGTATCTAGCGGGAGCCTCCAAGAGACCCAGTACTTC. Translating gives CASVSSGSLQETQYF.

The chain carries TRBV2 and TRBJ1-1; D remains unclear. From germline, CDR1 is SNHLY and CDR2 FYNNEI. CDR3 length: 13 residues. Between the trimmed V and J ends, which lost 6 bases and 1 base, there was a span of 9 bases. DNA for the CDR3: TGTGCCAGCAGCCCTGATCCGAACACTGAAGCTTTCTTT. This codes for CASSPDPNTEAFF.

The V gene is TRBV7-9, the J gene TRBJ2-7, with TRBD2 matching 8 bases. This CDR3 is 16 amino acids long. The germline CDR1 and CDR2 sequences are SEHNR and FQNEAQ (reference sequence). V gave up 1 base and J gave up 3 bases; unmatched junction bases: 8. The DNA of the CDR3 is TGTGCCAGCAGCTTAGAGCCTGGGCGGGGGGACTACGAGCAGTACTTC. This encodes CASSLEPGRGDYEQYF. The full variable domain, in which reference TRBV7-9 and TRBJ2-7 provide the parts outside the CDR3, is DTGVSQNPRHKITKRGQNVTFRCDPISEHNRLYWYRQTLGQGPEFLTYFQNEAQLEKSRLLSDRFSAERPKGSFSTLEIQRTEQGDSAMYLCASSLEPGRGDYEQYFGPGTRLTVT.

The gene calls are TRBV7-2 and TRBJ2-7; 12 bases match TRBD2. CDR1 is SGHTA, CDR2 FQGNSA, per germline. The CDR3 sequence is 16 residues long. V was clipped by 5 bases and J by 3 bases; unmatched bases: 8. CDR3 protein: CASSLRTSGAFYEQYF. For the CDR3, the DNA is TGTGCCAGCAGCCTCCGGACTAGCGGGGCATTCTACGAGCAGTACTTC.

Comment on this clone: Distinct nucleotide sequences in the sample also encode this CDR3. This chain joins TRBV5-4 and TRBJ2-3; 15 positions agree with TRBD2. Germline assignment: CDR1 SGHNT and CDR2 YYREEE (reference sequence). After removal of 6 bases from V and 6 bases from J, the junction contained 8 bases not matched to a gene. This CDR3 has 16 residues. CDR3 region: CASTGLAGGRWDTQYF. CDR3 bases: TGTGCCAGCACCGGACTAGCGGGGGGGCGGTGGGATACGCAGTATTTT.

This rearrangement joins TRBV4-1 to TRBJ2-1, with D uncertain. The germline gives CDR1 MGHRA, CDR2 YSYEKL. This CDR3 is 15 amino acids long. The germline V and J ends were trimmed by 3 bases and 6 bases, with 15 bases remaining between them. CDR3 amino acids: CASSQGILQSNEQFF. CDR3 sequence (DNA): TGCGCCAGCAGCCAGGGCATTCTCCAGAGCAATGAGCAGTTCTTC.

The CDR3 sequence is CASSLVSGYEQYF. The CDR3 DNA reads as TGTGCCAGCAGCTTAGTTAGCGGGTACGAGCAGTACTTC. This chain connects TRBV7-9 to TRBJ2-7; 7 bases align to TRBD2. Trimming removed 1 base from V and 4 bases from J; junction bases left unmatched: 1. This CDR3 has 13 residues. Per germline, CDR1 SEHNR and CDR2 FQNEAQ (reference sequence).

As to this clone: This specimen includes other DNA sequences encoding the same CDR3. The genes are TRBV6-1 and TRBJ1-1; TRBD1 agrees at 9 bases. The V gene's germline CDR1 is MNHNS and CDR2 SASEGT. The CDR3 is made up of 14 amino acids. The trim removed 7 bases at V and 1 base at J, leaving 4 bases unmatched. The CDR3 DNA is TGTGCCAGCACCCTGGGACAGGGGAACACTGAAGCTTTCTTT. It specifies CASTLGQGNTEAFF.

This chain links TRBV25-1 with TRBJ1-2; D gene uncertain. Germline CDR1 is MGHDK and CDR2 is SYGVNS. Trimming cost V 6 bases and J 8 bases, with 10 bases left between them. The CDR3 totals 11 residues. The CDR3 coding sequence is TGTGCCAGCAGCTTTACCGGAGGCTACACCTTC. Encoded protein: CASSFTGGYTF.

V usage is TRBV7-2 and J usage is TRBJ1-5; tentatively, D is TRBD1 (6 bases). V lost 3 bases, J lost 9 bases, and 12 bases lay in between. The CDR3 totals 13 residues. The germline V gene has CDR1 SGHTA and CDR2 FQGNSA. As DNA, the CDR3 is TGTGCCAGCAGCTTTACGTTACAGGGGCCCCAGCATTTT. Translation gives CASSFTLQGPQHF.

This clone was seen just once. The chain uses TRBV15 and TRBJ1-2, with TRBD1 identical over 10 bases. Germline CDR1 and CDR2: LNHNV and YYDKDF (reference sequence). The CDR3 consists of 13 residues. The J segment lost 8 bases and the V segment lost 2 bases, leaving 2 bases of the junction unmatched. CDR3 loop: CATSRTTGGGYTF. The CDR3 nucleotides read TGTGCCACCAGCAGAACGACAGGGGGCGGCTACACCTTC.